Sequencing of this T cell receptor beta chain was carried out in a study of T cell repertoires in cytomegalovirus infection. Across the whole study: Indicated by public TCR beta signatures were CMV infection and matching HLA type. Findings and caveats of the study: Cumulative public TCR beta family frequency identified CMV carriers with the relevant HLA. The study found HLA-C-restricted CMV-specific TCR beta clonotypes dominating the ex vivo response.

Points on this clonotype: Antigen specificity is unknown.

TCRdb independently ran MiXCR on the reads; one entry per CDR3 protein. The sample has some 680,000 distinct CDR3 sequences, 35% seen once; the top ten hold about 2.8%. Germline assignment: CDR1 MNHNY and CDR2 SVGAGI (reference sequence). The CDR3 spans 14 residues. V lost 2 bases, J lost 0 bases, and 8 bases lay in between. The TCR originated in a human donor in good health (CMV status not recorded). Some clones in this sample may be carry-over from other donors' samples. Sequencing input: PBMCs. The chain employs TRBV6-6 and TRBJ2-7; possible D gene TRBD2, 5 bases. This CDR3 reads CASSYGGPSYEQYF. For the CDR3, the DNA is TGTGCCAGCAGTTACGGCGGGCCCTCCTACGAGCAGTACTTC.